This T cell receptor beta chain was identified in a study of identical twins. The CDR3 length is 14 residues. V lost 3 bases to trimming and J lost 7 bases, with 13 bases between them. The V gene's germline CDR1 is SNHLY and CDR2 FYNNEI. This clonotype has just a few counts. MiXCR, run by TCRdb on the 5' RACE reads, gives a single entry per CDR3 protein. The data contain approximately 890,000 distinct CDR3 sequences, 9% to 15% of them singletons. The same specimen was also included in a second study, on yellow fever vaccine responses in identical twins.

The source of this sequence is a woman younger than 30 in good health. Sequencing was carried out using PBMCs. The chain is built from TRBV2 and TRBJ1-5, with D maybe TRBD1 (5 bases). The CDR3 here is CASSESVGDQPQHF. The CDR3 region has the DNA TGTGCCAGCAGTGAGAGTGTAGGGGACCAGCCCCAGCATTTT. Variable domain in full (rest from reference TRBV2 and TRBJ1-5): EPEVTQTPSHQVTQMGQEVILRCVPISNHLYFYWYRQILGQKVEFLVSFYNNEISEKSEIFDDQFSVERPDGSNFTLKIRSTKLEDSAMYFCASSESVGDQPQHFGDGTRLSIL.